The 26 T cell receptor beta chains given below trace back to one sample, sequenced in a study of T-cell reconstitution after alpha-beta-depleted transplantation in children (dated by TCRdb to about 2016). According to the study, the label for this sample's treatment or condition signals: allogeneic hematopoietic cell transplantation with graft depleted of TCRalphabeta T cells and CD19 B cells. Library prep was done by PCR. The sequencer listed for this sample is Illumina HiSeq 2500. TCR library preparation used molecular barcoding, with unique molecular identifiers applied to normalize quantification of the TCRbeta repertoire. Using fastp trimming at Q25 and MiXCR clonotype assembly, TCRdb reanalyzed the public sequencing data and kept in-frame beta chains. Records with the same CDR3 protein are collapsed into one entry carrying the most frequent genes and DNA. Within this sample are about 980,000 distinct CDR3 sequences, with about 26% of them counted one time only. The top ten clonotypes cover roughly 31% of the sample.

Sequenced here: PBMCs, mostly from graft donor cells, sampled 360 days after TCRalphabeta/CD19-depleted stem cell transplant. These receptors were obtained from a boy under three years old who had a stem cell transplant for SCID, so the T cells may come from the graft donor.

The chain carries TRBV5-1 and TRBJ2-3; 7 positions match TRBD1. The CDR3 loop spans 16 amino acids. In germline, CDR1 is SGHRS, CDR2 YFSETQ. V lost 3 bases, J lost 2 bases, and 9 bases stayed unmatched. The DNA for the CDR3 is TGCGCCAGCAGCTGGCCGACAGGGACCACCACAGATACGCAGTATTTT. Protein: CASSWPTGTTTDTQYF.

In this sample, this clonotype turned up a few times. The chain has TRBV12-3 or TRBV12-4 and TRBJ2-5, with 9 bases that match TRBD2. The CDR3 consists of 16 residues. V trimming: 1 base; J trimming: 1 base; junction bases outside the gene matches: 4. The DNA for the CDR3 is TGTGCCAGCAGTTTAGGGGGTAGCGGGGGCCAAGAGACCCAGTACTTC. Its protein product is CASSLGGSGGQETQYF.

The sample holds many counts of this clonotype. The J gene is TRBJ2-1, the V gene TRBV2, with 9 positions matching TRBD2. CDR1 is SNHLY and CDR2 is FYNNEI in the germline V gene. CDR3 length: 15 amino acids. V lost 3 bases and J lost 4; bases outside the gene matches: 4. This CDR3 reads CASSEPSGVYNEQFF. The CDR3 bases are TGTGCCAGCAGTGAGCCTAGCGGGGTTTACAATGAGCAGTTCTTC.

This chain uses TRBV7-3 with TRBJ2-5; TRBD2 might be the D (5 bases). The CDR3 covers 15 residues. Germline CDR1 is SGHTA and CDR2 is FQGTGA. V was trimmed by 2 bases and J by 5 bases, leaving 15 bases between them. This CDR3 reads CASSLGIGDEETQYF. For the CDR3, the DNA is TGTGCCAGCAGCTTAGGAATCGGGGATGAGGAGACCCAGTACTTC.

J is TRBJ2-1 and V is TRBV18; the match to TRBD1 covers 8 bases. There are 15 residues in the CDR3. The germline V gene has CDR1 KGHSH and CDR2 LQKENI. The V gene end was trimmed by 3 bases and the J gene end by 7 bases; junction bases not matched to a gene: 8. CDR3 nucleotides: TGTGCCAGCTCACCCCCAAGACAGGGGTGGAATGAGCAGTTCTTC. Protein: CASSPPRQGWNEQFF.

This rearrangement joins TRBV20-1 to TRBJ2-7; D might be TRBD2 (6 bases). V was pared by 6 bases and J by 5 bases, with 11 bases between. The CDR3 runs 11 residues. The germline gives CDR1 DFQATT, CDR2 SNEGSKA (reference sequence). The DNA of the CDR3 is TGCAGTGCCCGGGGGTACCACGAGCAGTACTTC. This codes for CSARGYHEQYF.

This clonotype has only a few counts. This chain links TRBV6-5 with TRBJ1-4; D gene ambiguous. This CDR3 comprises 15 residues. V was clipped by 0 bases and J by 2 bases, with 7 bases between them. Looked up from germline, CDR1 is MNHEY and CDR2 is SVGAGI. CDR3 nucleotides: TGTGCCAGCAGTTACTCGACCAGTACTAATGAAAAACTGTTTTTT. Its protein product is CASSYSTSTNEKLFF.

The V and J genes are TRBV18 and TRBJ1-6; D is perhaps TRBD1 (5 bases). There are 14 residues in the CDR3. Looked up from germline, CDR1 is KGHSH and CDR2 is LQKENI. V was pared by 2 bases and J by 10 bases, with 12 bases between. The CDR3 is CASSPVNTGSPLHF. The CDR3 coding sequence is TGTGCCAGCTCACCAGTGAACACAGGATCACCCCTCCACTTT.

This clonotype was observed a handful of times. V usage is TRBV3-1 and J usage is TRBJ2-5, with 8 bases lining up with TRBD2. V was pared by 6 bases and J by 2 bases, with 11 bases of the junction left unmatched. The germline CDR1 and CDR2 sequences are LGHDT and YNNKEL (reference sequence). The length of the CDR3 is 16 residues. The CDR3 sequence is CASSPYGASGQETQYF. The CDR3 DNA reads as TGTGCCAGCAGTCCCTACGGGGCTAGCGGGCAAGAGACCCAGTACTTC.

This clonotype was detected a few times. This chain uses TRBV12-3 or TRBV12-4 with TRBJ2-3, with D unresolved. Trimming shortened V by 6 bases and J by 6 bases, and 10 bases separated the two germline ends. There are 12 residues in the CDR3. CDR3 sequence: CASSWPLDTQYF. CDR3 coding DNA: TGTGCCAGCAGCTGGCCCTTGGATACGCAGTATTTT.

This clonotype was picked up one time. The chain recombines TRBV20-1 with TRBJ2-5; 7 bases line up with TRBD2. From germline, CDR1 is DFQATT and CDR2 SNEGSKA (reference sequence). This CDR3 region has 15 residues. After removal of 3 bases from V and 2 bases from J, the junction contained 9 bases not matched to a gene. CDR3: CSARDTSVSQETQYF. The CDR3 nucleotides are TGCAGTGCTAGGGATACTAGCGTGTCTCAAGAGACCCAGTACTTC.

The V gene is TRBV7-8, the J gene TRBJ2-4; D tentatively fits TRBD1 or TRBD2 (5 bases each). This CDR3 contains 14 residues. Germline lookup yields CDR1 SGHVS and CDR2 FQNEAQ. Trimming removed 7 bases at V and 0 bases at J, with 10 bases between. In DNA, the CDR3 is TGTGCCAGCACCCGTGGGGGAGCCAAAAACATTCAGTACTTC. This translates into CASTRGGAKNIQYF. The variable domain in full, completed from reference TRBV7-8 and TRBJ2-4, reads GAGVSQSPRYKVAKRGQDVALRCDPISGHVSLFWYQQALGQGPEFLTYFQNEAQLDKSGLPSDRFFAERPEGSVSTLKIQRTQQEDSAVYLCASTRGGAKNIQYFGAGTRLSVL.

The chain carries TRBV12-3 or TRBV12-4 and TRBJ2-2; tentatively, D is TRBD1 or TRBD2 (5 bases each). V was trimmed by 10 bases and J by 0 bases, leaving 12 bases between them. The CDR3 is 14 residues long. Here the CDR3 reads CATIGAANTGELFF. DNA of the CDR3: TGTGCCACCATCGGGGCAGCGAACACCGGGGAGCTGTTTTTT.

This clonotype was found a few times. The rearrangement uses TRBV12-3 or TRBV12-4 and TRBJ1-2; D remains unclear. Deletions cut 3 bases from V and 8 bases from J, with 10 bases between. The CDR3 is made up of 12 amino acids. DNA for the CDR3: TGTGCCAGCAGTTTCGGGCCCGAAGGCTACACCTTC. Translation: CASSFGPEGYTF.

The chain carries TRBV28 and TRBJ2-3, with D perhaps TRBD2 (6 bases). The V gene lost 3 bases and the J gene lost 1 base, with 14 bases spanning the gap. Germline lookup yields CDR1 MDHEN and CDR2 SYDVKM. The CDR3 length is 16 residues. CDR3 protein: CASSLEGLRGTDTQYF. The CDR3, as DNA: TGTGCCAGCAGTTTGGAGGGACTGAGGGGCACAGATACGCAGTATTTT.

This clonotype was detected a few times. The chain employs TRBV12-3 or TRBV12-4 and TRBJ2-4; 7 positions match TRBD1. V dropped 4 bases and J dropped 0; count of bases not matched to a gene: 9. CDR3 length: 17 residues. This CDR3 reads CASSSRQGYLAKNIQYF. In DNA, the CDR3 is TGTGCCAGCAGTTCAAGACAGGGATACCTAGCCAAAAACATTCAGTACTTC.

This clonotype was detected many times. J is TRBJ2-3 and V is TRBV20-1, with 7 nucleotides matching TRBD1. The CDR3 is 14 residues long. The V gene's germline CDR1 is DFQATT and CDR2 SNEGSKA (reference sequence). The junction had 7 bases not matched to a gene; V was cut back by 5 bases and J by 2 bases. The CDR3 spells CSAAGQDITDTQYF. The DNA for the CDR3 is TGCAGTGCTGCCGGACAGGACATCACAGATACGCAGTATTTT.

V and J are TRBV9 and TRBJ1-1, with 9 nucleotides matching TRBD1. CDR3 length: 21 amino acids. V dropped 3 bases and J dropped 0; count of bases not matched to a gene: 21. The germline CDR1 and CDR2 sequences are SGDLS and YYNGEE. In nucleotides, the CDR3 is TGTGCCAGCAGCGGTTTGATACCGGGACAGGGCGGTTTTAACGTGAACACTGAAGCTTTCTTT. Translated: CASSGLIPGQGGFNVNTEAFF.

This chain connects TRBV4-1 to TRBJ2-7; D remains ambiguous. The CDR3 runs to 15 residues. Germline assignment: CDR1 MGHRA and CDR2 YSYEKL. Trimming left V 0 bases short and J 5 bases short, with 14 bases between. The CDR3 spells CASSQEQKTRDEQYF. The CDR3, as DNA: TGCGCCAGCAGCCAAGAACAGAAGACAAGGGACGAGCAGTACTTC.

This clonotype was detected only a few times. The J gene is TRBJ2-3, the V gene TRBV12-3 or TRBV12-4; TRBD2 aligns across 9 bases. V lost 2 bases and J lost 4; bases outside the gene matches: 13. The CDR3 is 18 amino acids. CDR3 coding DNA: TGTGCCAGCAGTTTAATGGTTAAGACGCGGGGGGGCCCAGATACGCAGTATTTT. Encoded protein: CASSLMVKTRGGPDTQYF.

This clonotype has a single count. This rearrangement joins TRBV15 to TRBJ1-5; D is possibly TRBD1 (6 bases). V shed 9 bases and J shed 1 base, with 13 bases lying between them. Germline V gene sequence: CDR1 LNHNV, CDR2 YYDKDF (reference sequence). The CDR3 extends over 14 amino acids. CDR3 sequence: CATERGESNQPQHF. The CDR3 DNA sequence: TGTGCCACAGAGAGGGGGGAAAGCAATCAGCCCCAGCATTTT.

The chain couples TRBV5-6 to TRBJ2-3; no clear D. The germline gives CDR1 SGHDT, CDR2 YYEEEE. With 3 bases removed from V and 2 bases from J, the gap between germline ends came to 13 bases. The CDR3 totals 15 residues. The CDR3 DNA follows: TGTGCCAGCAGCTCAATATATGAGCTCACAGATACGCAGTATTTT. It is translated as CASSSIYELTDTQYF.

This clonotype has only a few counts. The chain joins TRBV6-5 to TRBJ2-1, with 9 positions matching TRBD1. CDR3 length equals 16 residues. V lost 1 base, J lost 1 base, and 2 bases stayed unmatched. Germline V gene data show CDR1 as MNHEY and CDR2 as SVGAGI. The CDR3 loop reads CASSYLTGGSYNEQFF. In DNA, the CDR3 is TGTGCCAGCAGTTACTTGACAGGGGGTTCCTACAATGAGCAGTTCTTC.

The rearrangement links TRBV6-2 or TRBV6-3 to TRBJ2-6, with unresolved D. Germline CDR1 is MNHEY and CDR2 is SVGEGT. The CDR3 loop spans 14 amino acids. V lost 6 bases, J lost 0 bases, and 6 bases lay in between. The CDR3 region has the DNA TGTGCCAGCAGAAAGGTCTCTGGGGCCAACGTCCTGACTTTC. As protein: CASRKVSGANVLTF.

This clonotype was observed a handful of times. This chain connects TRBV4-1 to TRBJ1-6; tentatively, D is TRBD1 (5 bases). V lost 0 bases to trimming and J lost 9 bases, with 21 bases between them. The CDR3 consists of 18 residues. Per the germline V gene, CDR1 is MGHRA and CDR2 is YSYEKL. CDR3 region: CASSQDWNGGGRASPLHF. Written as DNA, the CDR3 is TGCGCCAGCAGCCAAGACTGGAATGGGGGGGGTCGGGCTTCACCCCTCCACTTT.

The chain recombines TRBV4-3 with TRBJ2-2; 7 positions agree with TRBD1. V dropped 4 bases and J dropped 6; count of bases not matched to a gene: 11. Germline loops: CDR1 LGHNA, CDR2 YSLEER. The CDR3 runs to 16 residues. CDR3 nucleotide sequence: TGCGCCAGCAGCCTTGCAGGGGGATGGGGCTCCGGGGAGCTGTTTTTT. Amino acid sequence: CASSLAGGWGSGELFF.